One sample yielded the 10 T cell receptor beta chains listed below, sequenced in a study of Ad26.COV2.S vaccination and SARS-CoV-2 variants. Repertoires were generated with immunoSEQ multiplex PCR, while TCRdb's copy carries only in-frame clones and drops some. Among roughly 700,000 clones listed, about 89% were seen once. Treatment of the sample: around 19 received Ad26.COV2.S at low or high dose, single or two shots; several received placebo; per-sample allocation not given. Day 63 after the first injection of vaccine or placebo was the sampling time. The sample in question was peripheral blood, obtained in a trial of Ad26.COV2.S vaccine versus placebo. The source is a person aged 18-60 years who received the Ad26.COV2.S COVID-19 vaccine or a placebo.

The V call is TRBV4-3, the J call TRBJ1-1, with no clear D. CDR1 and CDR2 from the germline V gene are LGHNA and YSLEER. CDR3 length: 15 amino acids. The V end lost 2 bases, the J end lost 4 bases, and 14 bases lay between the germline ends. CDR3 in DNA: TGCGCCAGCAGCCAAATCCGAGGGCAGAGCACTGAAGCTTTCTTT. Encoded protein: CASSQIRGQSTEAFF.

This clone appeared a single time. V and J are TRBV27 and TRBJ2-1, with 11 bases aligning to TRBD1. Trimming took 5 bases from V and 9 from J; bases not matched to a gene: 6. CDR3 length: 14 residues. Germline-derived CDR1 and CDR2 are MNHEY and SMNVEV (reference sequence). The CDR3 here is CASSVDRGLSEQFF. CDR3 bases: TGTGCCAGCAGTGTGGACAGGGGGCTAAGTGAGCAGTTCTTC.

The sample holds a few counts of this clone. The chain carries TRBV7-9 and TRBJ2-7, with 7 bases fitting TRBD2. CDR3 length equals 15 residues. With 5 bases clipped from V and 5 bases from J, the junction kept 12 bases outside the gene matches. Germline loops: CDR1 SEHNR, CDR2 FQNEAQ (reference sequence). The chain's CDR3 is CASSRTGTKTDEQYF. CDR3 bases: TGTGCCAGCAGCCGGACCGGGACTAAAACCGACGAGCAGTACTTC.

The CDR3 DNA reads TGTGCCAGCTCGGAGGTGGTCGAAAACACCATATATTTT. Amino acids: CASSEVVENTIYF. The rearrangement joins TRBV18 to TRBJ1-3; D uncertain. V was pared by 6 bases and J by 6 bases, with 12 bases between. Germline assignment: CDR1 KGHSH and CDR2 LQKENI. The CDR3 is 13 residues long. The full variable domain, with the rest looked up from reference TRBV18 and TRBJ1-3, is NAGVMQNPRHLVRRRGQEARLRCSPMKGHSHVYWYRQLPEEGLKFMVYLQKENIIDESGMPKERFSAEFPKEGPSILRIQQVVRGDSAAYFCASSEVVENTIYFGEGSWLTVV.

The chain has TRBV9 and TRBJ1-3; D perhaps matches TRBD1 (5 bases). CDR1 is SGDLS, CDR2 YYNGEE, per germline. Between the trimmed V and J ends, which lost 2 bases and 8 bases, there was a span of 14 bases. The CDR3 is made up of 14 amino acids. DNA of the CDR3: TGTGCCAGCAGCGTTGGGACGCAGGCTTACACCATATATTTT. Translation gives CASSVGTQAYTIYF.

This clone was observed once. The chain has TRBV5-1 and TRBJ2-7; TRBD2 matches 9 bases. V was pared by 3 bases and J by 3 bases, with 1 base of the junction left unmatched. This CDR3 is built from 13 residues. The germline gives CDR1 SGHRS, CDR2 YFSETQ. The CDR3 nucleotides are TGCGCCAGCAGCTGGACTAGCGACTACGAGCAGTACTTC. It specifies CASSWTSDYEQYF.

The chain combines TRBV11-3 with TRBJ2-7; no clear D gene. Germline CDR1 and CDR2: SGHNT and YENEEA. This CDR3 region has 13 residues. Trimming took off 4 bases at V and 0 bases at J, with 7 bases between the two ends. CDR3 residues: CASSWSSSYEQYF. The CDR3 coding sequence is TGTGCCAGCAGCTGGTCGAGCTCCTACGAGCAGTACTTC.

The chain employs TRBV19 and TRBJ2-5; D not resolved. Between the trimmed V and J ends, which lost 3 bases and 8 bases, there was a span of 13 bases. The germline CDR1 and CDR2 sequences are LNHDA and SQIVND (reference sequence). This CDR3 has 13 amino acids. CDR3 DNA sequence: TGTGCCAGTAGTATGCCCATACAAGGTACCCAGTACTTC. This gives the protein CASSMPIQGTQYF.

The table lists this clone with a count of one. The gene calls are TRBV19 and TRBJ2-1, with unresolved D. CDR3 length: 15 amino acids. Germline loops: CDR1 LNHDA, CDR2 SQIVND (reference sequence). Trimming cost V 1 base and J 3 bases, with 10 bases left between them. CDR3 DNA: TGTGCCAGTAGTATAGGTCTAGTCGTCTACAATGAGCAGTTCTTC. This translates into CASSIGLVVYNEQFF.

The chain links TRBV19 to TRBJ1-5, with TRBD1 identical over 12 bases. This CDR3 contains 14 residues. The V gene's germline CDR1 is LNHDA and CDR2 SQIVND (reference sequence). With 7 bases clipped from V and 7 bases from J, the junction kept 5 bases outside the gene matches. CDR3 protein: CASTRDRGRQPQHF. The CDR3 nucleotides are TGTGCCAGTACCAGGGACAGGGGGCGGCAGCCCCAGCATTTT.